A single sample gave rise to the 10 T cell receptor beta chains below, sequenced in a study of CD8 T cells in Susac syndrome (dated by TCRdb to between 2018 and 2021). The library was prepared using the immunoSEQ multiplex PCR assay. RNA was extracted using the RNeasy kit, and roughly 0.45 to 1 ug of the RNA was reverse transcribed with random hexamers. TCRdb reprocessing: public reads trimmed at Q25 with fastp, clones called with MiXCR, in-frame beta chains kept. Identical CDR3 proteins give one entry, which carries the most common genes and DNA. The sample has some 300,000 distinct CDR3 sequences on record, over 75% of them singletons. The ten top clones hold 0.18% of the sample. The sample consisted of CD8+ T cells from PBMCs. The receptor set was obtained from a human donor with multiple sclerosis.

The chain couples TRBV30 to TRBJ2-3; TRBD2 aligns across 14 bases. This CDR3 region has 15 residues. Germline V gene lookup returns CDR1 GTSNPN and CDR2 SVGIG (reference sequence). Unmatched junction bases numbered 4, after V lost 0 bases and J lost 8 bases. CDR3 sequence (DNA): TGTGCCTGGAGTGTGGGACTAGCGGGAGCGGGTACGCAGTATTTT. This translates into CAWSVGLAGAGTQYF.

V usage is TRBV11-2 and J usage is TRBJ2-5; the D call may be TRBD1 or TRBD2 (5 bases each). Germline V gene sequence: CDR1 SGHAT, CDR2 FQNNGV. CDR3 size: 18 residues. V dropped 3 bases and J dropped 5 bases, with 25 bases sitting between them. The CDR3 nucleotides read TGTGCCAGCAGCTTGGACACTACGGACGGGAAAGTTAGTGAGACCCAGTACTTC. The encoded protein is CASSLDTTDGKVSETQYF.

The chain is built from TRBV27 and TRBJ2-7; D uncertain. This CDR3 region has 14 residues. Germline-derived CDR1 and CDR2 are MNHEY and SMNVEV (reference sequence). Trimming left V 3 bases short and J 6 bases short, with 15 bases between. CDR3 residues: CASSFGHRWSEQYF. CDR3 nucleotides: TGTGCCAGCAGTTTCGGGCATCGTTGGAGCGAGCAGTACTTC.

This clonotype was seen only once. V usage is TRBV20-1 and J usage is TRBJ2-7; D not certain. Germline CDR1 DFQATT, CDR2 SNEGSKA (reference sequence). This CDR3 has 14 residues. V lost 3 bases to trimming and J lost 0 bases, with 12 bases between them. Written as DNA, the CDR3 is TGCAGTGCTAGCGTGATCGGCACCTCCTACGAGCAGTACTTC. This sequence encodes CSASVIGTSYEQYF.

The rearrangement links TRBV27 to TRBJ1-5, with unresolved D. The CDR3 spans 13 residues. V lost 3 bases, J lost 6 bases, and 9 bases lay in between. Germline V gene sequence: CDR1 MNHEY, CDR2 SMNVEV (reference sequence). Here the CDR3 reads CASSFGSSQPQHF. CDR3 sequence (DNA): TGTGCCAGCAGTTTTGGGTCCTCTCAGCCCCAGCATTTT.

V gene TRBV4-1 combines with J gene TRBJ2-5; no reliable D call. CDR3 size: 14 residues. V lost 0 bases, J lost 4 bases, and 9 bases lay in between. Germline CDR1 and CDR2: MGHRA and YSYEKL. The CDR3 reads CASSQDGGLETQYF. The CDR3 DNA reads as TGCGCCAGCAGCCAAGACGGCGGTTTAGAGACCCAGTACTTC.

This chain connects TRBV2 to TRBJ2-1, with D maybe TRBD2 (6 bases). The V end was cut by 8 bases, the J end by 8 bases, with 19 bases between. Germline V gene data show CDR1 as SNHLY and CDR2 as FYNNEI. This CDR3 contains 14 residues. The CDR3: CASLTGVLADEQFF. CDR3 nucleotide sequence: TGTGCCAGCCTAACGGGGGTTCTGGCCGATGAGCAGTTCTTC.

V and J are TRBV20-1 and TRBJ2-7, with D possibly TRBD2 on 5 matching bases. Trimming took off 6 bases at V and 3 bases at J, with 9 bases between the two ends. This CDR3 is built from 11 residues. Per the germline V gene, CDR1 is DFQATT and CDR2 is SNEGSKA (reference sequence). This chain's CDR3 is CSATGDYEQYF. CDR3 sequence (DNA): TGCAGTGCGACCGGGGACTACGAGCAGTACTTC.

The chain combines TRBV12-3 or TRBV12-4 with TRBJ1-3; D call uncertain. This CDR3 has 16 amino acids. Between the trimmed V and J ends, which lost 3 bases and 0 bases, there was a span of 12 bases. The CDR3 region is CASSFRSWGSGNTIYF. CDR3 nucleotide sequence: TGTGCCAGCAGTTTCCGCTCTTGGGGCTCTGGAAACACCATATATTTT.

CDR3 nucleotides: TGTGCCAGCAGCCCCGCCCGATCGACAGATACGCAGTATTTT. Its translation: CASSPARSTDTQYF. The V and J genes are TRBV9 and TRBJ2-3; no clear D gene. V lost 4 bases and J lost 3, with 12 bases in between. Germline CDR1 reads SGDLS; CDR2 reads YYNGEE. CDR3 size: 14 residues.